Here is one T cell receptor (beta chain) with its context. Its cognate antigen is unknown. This specimen belongs to a study of CD4+ T cells in melanoma. Findings of the study overall: A reported correlation linked neoantigen-specific CD4+ T cells to CD8+, macrophage and B cell function. Neoantigen-specific CD4+ T cells in melanoma reportedly had diverse differentiation states.

TCRdb keeps only in-frame clones here, not all; method: immunoSEQ multiplex PCR. The sample has about 140,000 clones, about 93% seen once; the top ten hold more than 1.5%. Trimming shortened V by 1 base and J by 4 bases, and 6 bases separated the two germline ends. Germline lookup yields CDR1 SEHNR and CDR2 FQNEAQ (reference sequence). The CDR3 is made up of 13 amino acids. The clonotype was recovered from a human donor with melanoma. This chain uses TRBV7-9 with TRBJ2-3; D unclear. This CDR3 is CASSLEAPDTQYF. DNA for the CDR3: TGTGCCAGCAGCTTAGAGGCGCCAGATACGCAGTATTTT.